The 10 T cell receptor beta chains reported below all come from one sample, sequenced in a study of CD8 T cells in ankylosing spondylitis. Study findings and constraints: A motif of fewer than ten highly homologous TCR beta variants was seen as apparently characteristic of ankylosing spondylitis blood.

TCRdb redid the calling of the 5' RACE reads with MiXCR, one entry per CDR3 protein. This table holds under 450,000 distinct CDR3 sequences, approximately 17% found once. The antigens for these receptors are not known. Sequenced: blood, either unsorted or a sorted T cell fraction (not recorded which). The receptor source for this set is a male donor with ankylosing spondylitis.

This clonotype was observed a handful of times. This sequence joins TRBV20-1 and TRBJ2-7, with D perhaps TRBD2 (6 bases). The V gene lost 2 bases and the J gene lost 0 bases, with 8 bases spanning the gap. Per germline, CDR1 DFQATT and CDR2 SNEGSKA (reference sequence). The CDR3 is made up of 13 amino acids. The CDR3 is CSARPGSSYEQYF. Here the CDR3 DNA reads TGCAGTGCTAGACCCGGGAGCTCCTACGAGCAGTACTTC.

The chain couples TRBV20-1 to TRBJ1-2, with TRBD1 identical over 8 bases. CDR3 length equals 15 residues. V dropped 5 bases and J dropped 2; count of bases not matched to a gene: 10. CDR1 is DFQATT and CDR2 is SNEGSKA in the germline V gene (reference sequence). The CDR3 DNA reads TGCAGTGCTCCCCTGCGCAGGGGGCTCAACTATGGCTACACCTTC. This codes for CSAPLRRGLNYGYTF.

This clonotype showed up many times. This chain joins TRBV5-5 and TRBJ1-1; D unclear. The CDR3 is 13 residues long. V was clipped by 0 bases and J by 4 bases, with 7 bases between them. Germline CDR1 SGHKS, CDR2 YYEKEE (reference sequence). CDR3 sequence: CASSLAAGTEAFF. The CDR3 region has the DNA TGTGCCAGCAGCTTGGCTGCGGGCACTGAAGCTTTCTTT. The variable domain in full, with the rest retrieved from reference TRBV5-5 and TRBJ1-1, is DAGVTQSPTHLIKTRGQQVTLRCSPISGHKSVSWYQQVLGQGPQFIFQYYEKEERGRGNFPDRFSARQFPNYSSELNVNALLLGDSALYLCASSLAAGTEAFFGQGTRLTVV.

This clonotype occurred a few times. Likely a read error: the CDR3 ends without its conserved phenylalanine or tryptophan. The rearrangement links TRBV7-9 to TRBJ2-4, with a possible D match to TRBD2 (6 bases). Germline values: CDR1 SEHNR, CDR2 FQNEAQ (reference sequence). The CDR3 totals 13 residues. Trimming removed 1 base from V and 11 bases from J, with 12 bases in between. DNA for the CDR3: TGTGCCAGCAGCTTAGGAGGGACTGGTGTTCAGTACCTC. It translates to CASSLGGTGVQYL.

This clonotype was detected ten times or more. The CDR3 region has the DNA TGCGCCAGCAGTCTAACGACTAGCGGGGGAGAGACCCAGTACTTC. It is translated as CASSLTTSGGETQYF. V gene TRBV5-1 combines with J gene TRBJ2-5; 12 bases map to TRBD2. The V gene end was trimmed by 5 bases and the J gene end by 4 bases; junction bases not matched to a gene: 6. The CDR3 contains 15 residues. Germline lookup yields CDR1 SGHRS and CDR2 YFSETQ.

The rearrangement uses TRBV6-1 and TRBJ1-4; possible D gene TRBD1, 5 bases. The CDR3 totals 13 residues. V was trimmed by 6 bases and J by 8 bases, leaving 13 bases between them. Germline CDR1 and CDR2: MNHNS and SASEGT. DNA of the CDR3: TGTGCCAGCAGGTGGGGGAATTCGGAAAAACTGTTTTTT. It yields the protein CASRWGNSEKLFF.

The genes are TRBV5-6 and TRBJ1-2; no clear D gene. The germline gives CDR1 SGHDT, CDR2 YYEEEE. V was cut by 0 bases and J by 8 bases, with 17 bases left in between. CDR3 size: 15 residues. The DNA of the CDR3 is TGTGCCAGCAGCTTGGAATCGGTGGGGATCAACGGCTACACCTTC. Protein product: CASSLESVGINGYTF.

V is TRBV25-1 and J is TRBJ1-5; 8 bases agree with TRBD1. The CDR3 spans 15 residues. V dropped 4 bases and J dropped 4; count of bases not matched to a gene: 6. Germline CDR1 is MGHDK and CDR2 is SYGVNS. The CDR3 spells CASSATGGQNQPQHF. Written as DNA, the CDR3 is TGTGCCAGCAGTGCAACAGGGGGGCAGAATCAGCCCCAGCATTTT.

The V call is TRBV7-9, the J call TRBJ1-4; the match to TRBD1 covers 7 bases. The CDR3 spans 17 residues. The trim removed 2 bases at V and 7 bases at J, leaving 13 bases unmatched. Per germline, CDR1 SEHNR and CDR2 FQNEAQ (reference sequence). The CDR3 bases are TGTGCCAGCAGCTTAAACAGGGGACTTTCCTCGAGTGAAAAACTGTTTTTT. Protein: CASSLNRGLSSSEKLFF.

This clonotype showed up just a few times. The chain recombines TRBV5-1 with TRBJ2-7, with D perhaps being TRBD1 or TRBD2 (5 bases each). V gave up 4 bases and J gave up 2 bases, with 16 bases separating them. This CDR3 is built from 15 residues. Germline CDR1 SGHRS, CDR2 YFSETQ. The CDR3, as DNA: TGCGCCAGCAGCAGGGCCGGGACGGATACCTACGAGCAGTACTTC. It yields the protein CASSRAGTDTYEQYF. Complete variable domain (other parts from reference TRBV5-1 and TRBJ2-7): KAGVTQTPRYLIKTRGQQVTLSCSPISGHRSVSWYQQTPGQGLQFLFEYFSETQRNKGNFPGRFSGRQFSNSRSEMNVSTLELGDSALYLCASSRAGTDTYEQYFGPGTRLTVT.